This is a list of T cell receptor beta chains from one sample in a study of PD-1 and CTLA-4 blockade in melanoma. Measured with immunoSEQ multiplex PCR; TCRdb has only the in-frame clones, and not every one. The repertoire includes under 40,000 clones, roughly nine tenths of them detected once, and more than 5.5% sits in the top ten. The sequenced sample was CD8+ T cells from peripheral blood, obtained from a patient given anti-PD-1 treatment. The receptors shown here come from a human donor with melanoma. Both conserved end residues are part of each CDR3. The order of the fields is J gene, CDR3 length, clone size, D gene, V gene, CDR3 protein, CDR3 DNA. D genes are given only for firm matches. Some rows mark clone size as missing; the rest say once, few, many or name a class of expanded clone.

>TRBJ2-2|13|NA|NA|TRBV28
CASTIEGSGELFF
TGTGCCAGCACCATCGAGGGAAGCGGGGAGCTGTTTTTT
>TRBJ2-2|18|NA|TRBD1|TRBV14
CASANTDRGLHRFGELFF
TGTGCCAGCGCCAATACGGACAGGGGGCTCCACCGGTTCGGGGAGCTGTTTTTT
>TRBJ2-7|14|NA|TRBD1|TRBV7-9
CASSLAGTDYEQYF
TGTGCCAGCAGCTTAGCTGGGACAGACTACGAGCAGTACTTC
>TRBJ1-1|11|few|NA|TRBV11-2
CASSLGAEAFF
TGTGCCAGCAGCTTAGGTGCTGAAGCTTTCTTT
>TRBJ1-4|15|NA|TRBD1|TRBV9
CASSPRQGTNEKLFF
TGTGCCAGCAGCCCACGACAGGGAACTAATGAAAAACTGTTTTTT
>TRBJ2-2|13|NA|NA|TRBV19
CASSLTITGELFF
TGTGCCAGTAGTTTGACGATCACCGGGGAGCTGTTTTTT
>TRBJ1-6|15|few|TRBD1|TRBV7-6
CASSPGQDPNSPLHF
TGTGCCAGCAGCCCTGGACAGGACCCTAATTCACCCCTCCACTTT
>TRBJ1-1|14|NA|NA|TRBV6-5
CASSYKFGGSEAFF
TGTGCCAGCAGTTACAAGTTCGGGGGGTCTGAAGCTTTCTTT
>TRBJ2-7|17|NA|TRBD1|TRBV7-9
CASSFPPGTGTTYEQYF
TGTGCCAGCAGCTTTCCCCCAGGGACAGGGACTACCTACGAGCAGTACTTC
>TRBJ1-2|14|NA|TRBD1|TRBV25-1
CASSGRGLRYGYTF
TGTGCCAGCAGTGGGAGGGGGCTCCGCTATGGCTACACCTTC
>TRBJ2-7|12|NA|NA|TRBV10-3
CAISELPYEQYF
TGTGCCATCAGCGAACTACCGTACGAGCAGTACTTC
>TRBJ2-7|15|NA|TRBD1|TRBV6-5
CASSYGDRGTYEQYF
TGTGCCAGCAGTTACGGGGACAGGGGGACCTACGAGCAGTACTTC
>TRBJ2-3|20|NA|TRBD2|TRBV4-2
CASSQRSSGGASFNTDTQYF
TGTGCCAGCAGCCAACGGTCTAGCGGGGGGGCCTCTTTTAACACAGATACGCAGTATTTT
>TRBJ1-5|21|NA|NA|TRBV3-1/TRBV3-2
CASSQGPGQALKGISNQPQHF
TGTGCCAGCAGCCAAGGTCCGGGACAAGCCCTTAAGGGGATTAGCAATCAGCCCCAGCATTTT
>TRBJ1-5|13|NA|NA|TRBV27
CASSGGNNQPQHF
TGTGCCAGCAGCGGGGGGAACAATCAGCCCCAGCATTTT
>TRBJ1-3|13|NA|NA|TRBV12-3/TRBV12-4
CASSFGPGNTIYF
TGTGCCAGCAGTTTTGGTCCAGGAAACACCATATATTTT
>TRBJ1-1|14|NA|NA|TRBV28
CASSPLPGPPEAFF
TGTGCCAGCAGTCCACTCCCCGGACCACCCGAAGCTTTCTTT
>TRBJ1-1|15|NA|NA|TRBV3-1/TRBV3-2
CASSQPRGGNTEAFF
TGTGCCAGCAGCCAACCTAGGGGGGGGAACACTGAAGCTTTCTTT
>TRBJ1-2|14|once|NA|TRBV6-5
CASSYSNSNYGYTF
TGTGCCAGCAGTTACTCGAACTCGAACTATGGCTACACCTTC
>TRBJ1-4|18|NA|NA|TRBV2
CASRTSVWEQGPNEKLFF
TGTGCCAGCAGGACCAGCGTTTGGGAACAGGGACCTAATGAAAAACTGTTTTTT
>TRBJ2-4|14|NA|NA|TRBV7-8
CASNTGGRGNIQYF
TGTGCCAGCAACACTGGAGGGCGCGGAAACATTCAGTACTTC
>TRBJ2-2|20|NA|TRBD1|TRBV7-7
CASSLRAPGQGVFGTGELFF
TGTGCCAGCAGCTTACGAGCTCCGGGACAGGGGGTTTTTGGGACCGGGGAGCTGTTTTTT
>TRBJ1-6|14|NA|NA|TRBV13
CASSSRDGNSPLHF
TGTGCCAGCAGCTCCCGGGACGGAAATTCACCCCTCCACTTT
>TRBJ2-2|17|NA|TRBD1|TRBV7-6
CASSLVKGQGHAGELFF
TGTGCCAGCAGCTTGGTAAAGGGACAGGGTCACGCCGGGGAGCTGTTTTTT
>TRBJ2-7|15|NA|NA|TRBV3-1/TRBV3-2
CASSQDWQARGEQYF
TGTGCCAGCAGCCAAGATTGGCAGGCCCGGGGCGAGCAGTACTTC
>TRBJ1-1|18|NA|NA|TRBV3-1/TRBV3-2
CASSPIFDGQPGFTEAFF
TGTGCCAGCAGCCCTATTTTTGACGGCCAGCCGGGGTTCACTGAAGCTTTCTTT
>TRBJ2-7|15|NA|TRBD1|TRBV29-1
CSVEKVGQSLYEQYF
TGCAGCGTTGAGAAGGTGGGACAGTCACTCTACGAGCAGTACTTC
>TRBJ2-7|13|once|NA|TRBV5-1
CASSFGEYYEQYF
TGCGCCAGCAGCTTCGGGGAGTACTACGAGCAGTACTTC
>TRBJ1-5|15|few|NA|TRBV9
CASSPWGGDNQPQHF
TGTGCCAGCAGCCCCTGGGGAGGGGACAATCAGCCCCAGCATTTT
>TRBJ1-1|11|NA|NA|TRBV20-1
CSVREQTEAFF
TGCAGTGTGAGGGAGCAGACTGAAGCTTTCTTT
>TRBJ2-2|15|NA|NA|TRBV5-4
CASSLVAENTGELFF
TGTGCCAGCAGCTTGGTGGCAGAGAACACCGGGGAGCTGTTTTTT
>TRBJ2-1|15|NA|TRBD2|TRBV19
CASSIAASGGNEQFF
TGTGCCAGTAGTATAGCCGCTAGCGGGGGGAATGAGCAGTTCTTC
>TRBJ1-1|14|NA|NA|TRBV10-3
CAISEENSRGDAFF
TGTGCCATCAGTGAGGAGAACTCCCGGGGGGACGCTTTCTTT
>TRBJ1-5|14|few|TRBD1|TRBV6-5
CATQGGQGYQPQHF
TGTGCCACTCAAGGAGGACAGGGGTATCAGCCCCAGCATTTT
>TRBJ2-7|14|NA|TRBD1|TRBV28
CASTWGQGGYEQYF
TGTGCCAGCACCTGGGGACAGGGAGGCTACGAGCAGTACTTC
>TRBJ2-1|15|NA|TRBD2|TRBV27
CASSLGLAGGLEQFF
TGTGCCAGCAGTTTAGGACTAGCGGGGGGGCTCGAGCAGTTCTTC
>TRBJ2-3|13|NA|NA|TRBV5-1
CASSSGGTDTQYF
TGCGCCAGCAGCTCGGGAGGCACAGATACGCAGTATTTT
>TRBJ2-7|15|NA|NA|TRBV27
CASSGGGGFSYEQYF
TGTGCCAGCAGTGGGGGCGGGGGTTTCTCCTACGAGCAGTACTTC
>TRBJ1-1|17|once|NA|TRBV27
CASSLSPFERVVAEAFF
TGTGCCAGCAGTTTAAGCCCCTTTGAGAGGGTAGTCGCTGAAGCTTTCTTT
>TRBJ2-7|12|few|NA|TRBV12-3/TRBV12-4
CASSLGTYEQYF
TGTGCCAGCAGTTTAGGGACTTACGAGCAGTACTTC
>TRBJ1-5|15|NA|NA|TRBV27
CASRPSQGSNQPQHF
TGTGCCAGCAGGCCCTCTCAGGGGAGCAATCAGCCCCAGCATTTT
>TRBJ1-2|13|few|NA|TRBV7-6
CASSLGGARGYTF
TGTGCCAGCAGCTTAGGGGGGGCCCGGGGCTACACCTTC
>TRBJ1-1|14|few|NA|TRBV5-6
CASSSFEMNTEAFF
TGTGCCAGCAGCAGCTTCGAGATGAACACTGAAGCTTTCTTT
>TRBJ2-5|16|NA|TRBD1|TRBV10-3
CAISEGGTGPEETQYF
TGTGCCATCAGTGAGGGCGGGACAGGGCCTGAGGAGACCCAGTACTTC
>TRBJ1-2|15|NA|NA|TRBV9
CASSAEGTVHYGYTF
TGTGCCAGCAGCGCAGAGGGGACCGTGCACTATGGCTACACCTTC
>TRBJ2-1|13|NA|NA|TRBV3-1/TRBV3-2
CASSLRASGEQFF
TGTGCCAGCAGCCTTCGGGCTAGTGGTGAGCAGTTCTTC
>TRBJ2-1|11|NA|TRBD2|TRBV6-5
CASRSGGEQFF
TGTGCCAGCAGGAGCGGGGGTGAGCAGTTCTTC
>TRBJ2-1|13|once|TRBD2|TRBV7-6
CASSFGGGATQFF
TGTGCCAGCAGCTTTGGCGGGGGGGCAACGCAGTTCTTC
>TRBJ1-3|14|once|NA|TRBV21-1
CASSKNRDGNTIYF
TGTGCCAGCAGCAAAAACAGGGACGGAAACACCATATATTTT
>TRBJ1-1|18|once|TRBD1|TRBV19
CASTSVYRGHSRDTEAFF
TGTGCCAGTACTTCCGTATACAGGGGGCATTCCCGGGACACTGAAGCTTTCTTT
>TRBJ2-2|12|NA|NA|TRBV4-1
CASSQEGGELFF
TGCGCCAGCAGCCAAGAGGGCGGGGAGCTGTTTTTT
>TRBJ1-2|17|NA|TRBD1|TRBV3-1/TRBV3-2
CASSQAPGDSVNYGYTF
TGTGCCAGCAGCCAAGCCCCCGGGGACAGCGTTAACTATGGCTACACCTTC
>TRBJ2-4|13|NA|NA|TRBV30
CAWSGGGGNIQYF
TGTGCCTGGAGTGGGGGTGGGGGAAACATTCAGTACTTC
>TRBJ2-2|17|NA|NA|TRBV27
CASSPIQGIRSTGELFF
TGTGCCAGCAGTCCAATCCAGGGGATAAGGAGCACCGGGGAGCTGTTTTTT
>TRBJ2-5|14|NA|NA|TRBV7-8
CASSVTAYQETQYF
TGTGCCAGCAGCGTCACGGCGTACCAAGAGACCCAGTACTTC
>TRBJ2-1|13|NA|TRBD1|TRBV5-1
CASSPTGGNEQFF
TGCGCCAGCAGCCCGACAGGGGGCAATGAGCAGTTCTTC
>TRBJ2-1|14|NA|NA|TRBV7-9
CASSPATMSAEQFF
TGTGCCAGCAGCCCAGCTACAATGTCGGCTGAGCAGTTCTTC
>TRBJ1-4|13|NA|NA|TRBV18
CASSETDYEKLFF
TGTGCCAGCTCAGAGACGGATTATGAAAAACTGTTTTTT
>TRBJ2-2|15|NA|NA|TRBV6-5
CASSPTQGDTGELFF
TGTGCCAGCAGCCCGACTCAAGGGGACACCGGGGAGCTGTTTTTT
>TRBJ2-1|14|NA|NA|TRBV28
CASSLYSSYNEQFF
TGTGCCAGCAGTTTGTACAGCTCCTACAATGAGCAGTTCTTC